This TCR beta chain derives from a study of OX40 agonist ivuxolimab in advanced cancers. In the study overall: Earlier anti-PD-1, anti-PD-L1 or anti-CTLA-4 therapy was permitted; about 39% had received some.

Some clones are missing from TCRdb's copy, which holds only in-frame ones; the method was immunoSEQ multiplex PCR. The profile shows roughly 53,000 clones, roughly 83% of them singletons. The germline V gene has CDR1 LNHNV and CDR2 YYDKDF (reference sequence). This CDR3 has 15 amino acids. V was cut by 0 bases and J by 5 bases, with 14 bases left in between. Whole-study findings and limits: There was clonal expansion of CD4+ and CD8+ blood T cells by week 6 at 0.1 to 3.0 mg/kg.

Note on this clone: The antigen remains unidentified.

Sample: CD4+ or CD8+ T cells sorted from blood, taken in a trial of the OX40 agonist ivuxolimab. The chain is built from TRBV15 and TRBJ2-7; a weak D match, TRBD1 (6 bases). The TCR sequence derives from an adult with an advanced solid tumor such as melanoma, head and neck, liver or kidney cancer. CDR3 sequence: CATSRDYGDTDEQYF. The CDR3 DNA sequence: TGTGCCACCAGCAGAGACTATGGGGACACCGACGAGCAGTACTTC.